This T cell receptor (beta chain) came from a study of T cell responses to AZD1222 COVID-19 vaccine. Study observations and caveats: Clonal diversity was possibly underestimated, and white British individuals and females predominated among donors.

Measured with immunoSEQ multiplex PCR; TCRdb has only the in-frame clones, and not every one. Of around 120,000 clones listed, around nine tenths are singletons. A remark on this clone: Antigen specificity is unknown.

This CDR3 is 15 amino acids long. Trimming removed 3 bases at V and 4 bases at J, with 12 bases between. CDR1 and CDR2 (germline): SGHVS, FQNEAQ. The V gene is TRBV7-8, the J gene TRBJ2-2; the D gene is possibly TRBD2 (5 bases). The sequence was obtained from an adult in good health. The sample in question was peripheral blood, obtained on day 0 of AZD1222 vaccination. The CDR3 loop is CASSFAGFGTGELFF. CDR3 nucleotide sequence: TGTGCCAGCAGCTTCGCGGGTTTCGGCACCGGGGAGCTGTTTTTT.